The clone carrying this T cell receptor beta chain has just a few counts. The CDR3 loop spans 14 amino acids. The germline gives CDR1 MNHNS, CDR2 SASEGT. V was clipped by 6 bases and J by 5 bases, with 14 bases between them. The sample comes from a study of T cells in Graves' hyperthyroidism and ophthalmopathy. Amplification of TCR beta CDR3 regions was performed using RNA transcripts as template. During a first-round RT-PCR of the TCR CDR3, the HTBI primer set was used. TCRdb itself ran the multiplex PCR reads through MiXCR, one entry per CDR3 protein. The table records approximately 400,000 distinct CDR3 sequences, about 19% of them present only once.

The sequencing input was blood. V is TRBV6-1 and J is TRBJ2-1; a possible D gene is TRBD2 (6 bases). This receptor was identified in a woman between 18 and 30 years old with Graves' hyperthyroidism. The CDR3 protein is CASRTRVSHNEQFF. In DNA, the CDR3 is TGTGCCAGCAGGACTAGGGTCTCGCACAATGAGCAGTTCTTC.